This entry concerns a single T cell receptor beta chain. The antigen is not known. This sample is drawn from a study of cytomegalovirus exposure and HLA in healthy donors. Study-level information: A data release that came early held approximately 92 million unique TCRs from HLA-typed donors.

Germline V gene lookup returns CDR1 MDHEN and CDR2 SYDVKM. The CDR3 covers 15 residues. Trimming at V came to 6 bases and at J to 0 bases, leaving 6 bases not matched to a gene. Study-wide findings and caveats: Among immune exposure information, only CMV serostatus was available.

PCR involved 60 Vbeta and 13 Jbeta primers. The method was immunoSEQ multiplex PCR; TCRdb's version includes in-frame clones alone and lacks a portion of them. The sample contains roughly 140,000 clones, less than 65% of which appear only once. The sample was PBMCs. The V and J genes are TRBV28 and TRBJ2-7; 9 bases are shared with TRBD2. This TCR came from a woman younger than 45 in good health and CMV-seropositive. The CDR3 nucleotides read TGTGCCAGCAGGCGTAGCGGGGGTAGCTCCTACGAGCAGTACTTC. Encoded protein: CASRRSGGSSYEQYF.